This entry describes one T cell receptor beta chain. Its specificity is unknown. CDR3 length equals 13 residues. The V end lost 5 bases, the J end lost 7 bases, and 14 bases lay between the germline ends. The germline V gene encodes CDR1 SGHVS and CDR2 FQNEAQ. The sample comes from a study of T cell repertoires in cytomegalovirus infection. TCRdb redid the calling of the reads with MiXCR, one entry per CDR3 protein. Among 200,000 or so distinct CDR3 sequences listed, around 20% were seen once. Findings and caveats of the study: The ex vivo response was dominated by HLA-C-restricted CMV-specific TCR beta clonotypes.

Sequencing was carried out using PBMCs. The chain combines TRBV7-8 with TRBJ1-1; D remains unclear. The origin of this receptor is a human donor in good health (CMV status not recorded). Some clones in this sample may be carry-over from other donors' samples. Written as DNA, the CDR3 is TGTGCCAGCAGCCATAAGGGCGGGGTTGAAGCTTTCTTT. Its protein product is CASSHKGGVEAFF.